This TCR beta chain was profiled in a study of T cell responses to AZD1222 COVID-19 vaccine. Study-wide points: CD4 TCRs associated with vaccination spanned spike, dominating at 160-218 and 743-854. Donors, mostly white British, included more females; clonal diversity was possibly underestimated.

A note on this clone: What it binds is unknown.

Sequencing was performed with immunoSEQ multiplex PCR; in TCRdb, only in-frame clones are kept and a portion is missing. The sample lists 150,000 or so clones; 80% to 95% were seen once. This clonotype originated in an adult who received the AZD1222 COVID-19 vaccine. The input for sequencing was peripheral blood, taken 28 days after the second AZD1222 dose.

The CDR3 coding sequence is TGTGCCAGCAGTTACCGGGGGTTAGCTAGCGGGAGCACAGATACGCAGTATTTT. Amino acids: CASSYRGLASGSTDTQYF. The rearrangement uses TRBV6-2 or TRBV6-3 and TRBJ2-3; 8 bases agree with TRBD2. In germline, CDR1 is MNHEY, CDR2 SVGEGT. The CDR3 has 18 amino acids. Trimming took 2 bases from V and 0 from J; bases not matched to a gene: 10.